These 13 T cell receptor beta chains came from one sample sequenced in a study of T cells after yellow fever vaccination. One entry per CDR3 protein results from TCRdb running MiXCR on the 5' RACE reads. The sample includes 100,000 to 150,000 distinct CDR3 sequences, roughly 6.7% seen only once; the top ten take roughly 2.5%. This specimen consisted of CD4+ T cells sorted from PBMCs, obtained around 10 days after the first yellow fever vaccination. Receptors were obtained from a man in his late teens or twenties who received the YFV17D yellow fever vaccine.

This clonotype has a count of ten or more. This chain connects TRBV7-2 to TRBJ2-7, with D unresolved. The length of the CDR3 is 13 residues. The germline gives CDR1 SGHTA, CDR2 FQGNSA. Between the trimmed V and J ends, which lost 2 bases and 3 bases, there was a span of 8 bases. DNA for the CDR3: TGTGCCAGCAGCTTAAGCCCAGACTACGAGCAGTACTTC. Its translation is CASSLSPDYEQYF. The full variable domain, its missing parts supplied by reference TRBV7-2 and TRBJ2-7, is GAGVSQSPSNKVTEKGKDVELRCDPISGHTALYWYRQSLGQGLEFLIYFQGNSAPDKSGLPSDRFSAERTGGSVSTLTIQRTQQEDSAVYLCASSLSPDYEQYFGPGTRLTVT.

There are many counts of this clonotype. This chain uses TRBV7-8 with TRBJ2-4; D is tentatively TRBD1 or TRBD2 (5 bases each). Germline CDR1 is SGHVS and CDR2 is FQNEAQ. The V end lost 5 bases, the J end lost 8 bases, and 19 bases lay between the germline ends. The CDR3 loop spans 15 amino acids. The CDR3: CASSLGRDPWDIQYF. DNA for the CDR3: TGTGCCAGCAGCCTCGGCCGGGACCCATGGGACATTCAGTACTTC.

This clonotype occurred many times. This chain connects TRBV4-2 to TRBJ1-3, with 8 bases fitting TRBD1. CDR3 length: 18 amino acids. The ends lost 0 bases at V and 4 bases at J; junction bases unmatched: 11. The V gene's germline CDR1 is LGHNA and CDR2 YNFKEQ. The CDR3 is CASSQDGQGALAGNTIYF. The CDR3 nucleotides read TGTGCCAGCAGCCAAGACGGACAGGGAGCCCTCGCGGGAAACACCATATATTTT.

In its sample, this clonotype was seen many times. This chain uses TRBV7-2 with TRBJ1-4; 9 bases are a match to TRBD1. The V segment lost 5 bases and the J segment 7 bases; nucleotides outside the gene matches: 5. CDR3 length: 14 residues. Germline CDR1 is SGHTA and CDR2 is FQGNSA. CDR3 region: CASSGQGWGEKLFF. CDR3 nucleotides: TGTGCCAGCAGCGGACAGGGGTGGGGTGAAAAACTGTTTTTT.

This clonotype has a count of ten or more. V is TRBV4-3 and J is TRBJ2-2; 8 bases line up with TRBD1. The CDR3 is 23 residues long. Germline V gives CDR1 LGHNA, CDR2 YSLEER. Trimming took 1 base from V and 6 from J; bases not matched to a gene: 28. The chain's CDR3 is CASSQVRVSDRAIFKISAGELFF. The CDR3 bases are TGCGCCAGCAGCCAAGTCAGAGTATCGGACAGGGCGATATTTAAAATTTCGGCCGGGGAGCTGTTTTTT.

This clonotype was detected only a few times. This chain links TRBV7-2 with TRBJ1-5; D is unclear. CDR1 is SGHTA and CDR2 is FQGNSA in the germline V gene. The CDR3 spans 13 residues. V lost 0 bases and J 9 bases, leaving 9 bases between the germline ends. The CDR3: CASSLAGWGPQHF. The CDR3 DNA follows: TGTGCCAGCAGCTTAGCGGGGTGGGGGCCCCAGCATTTT.

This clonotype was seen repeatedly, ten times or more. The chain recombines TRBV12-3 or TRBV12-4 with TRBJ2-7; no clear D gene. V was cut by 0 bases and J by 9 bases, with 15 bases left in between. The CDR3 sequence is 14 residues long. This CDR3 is CASSLASPARRQYF. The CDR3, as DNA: TGTGCCAGCAGTTTAGCTAGTCCCGCGCGCCGGCAGTACTTC.

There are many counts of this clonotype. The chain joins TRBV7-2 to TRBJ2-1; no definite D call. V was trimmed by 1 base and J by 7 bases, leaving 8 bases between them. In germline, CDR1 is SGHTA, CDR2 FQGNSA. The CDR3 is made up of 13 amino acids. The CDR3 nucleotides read TGTGCCAGCAGCTTAGAGGCGGAAAATGAGCAGTTCTTC. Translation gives CASSLEAENEQFF.

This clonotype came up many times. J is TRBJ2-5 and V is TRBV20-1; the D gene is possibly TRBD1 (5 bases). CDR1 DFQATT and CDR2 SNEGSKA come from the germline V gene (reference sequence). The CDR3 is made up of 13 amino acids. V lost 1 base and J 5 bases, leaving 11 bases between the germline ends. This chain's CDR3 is CSARGGRVETQYF. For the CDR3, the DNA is TGCAGTGCTAGAGGGGGCAGGGTGGAGACCCAGTACTTC.

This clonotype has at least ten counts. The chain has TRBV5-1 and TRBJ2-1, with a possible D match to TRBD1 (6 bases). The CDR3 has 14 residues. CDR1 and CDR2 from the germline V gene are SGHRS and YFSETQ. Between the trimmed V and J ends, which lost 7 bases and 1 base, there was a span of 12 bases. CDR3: CASGEGGSYNEQFF. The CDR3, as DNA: TGCGCCAGCGGGGAAGGGGGTTCCTACAATGAGCAGTTCTTC.

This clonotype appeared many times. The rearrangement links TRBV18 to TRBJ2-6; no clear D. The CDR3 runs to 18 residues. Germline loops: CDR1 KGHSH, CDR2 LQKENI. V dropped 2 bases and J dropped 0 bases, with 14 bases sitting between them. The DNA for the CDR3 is TGTGCCAGCTCACCAATCTCTGAGAACCACTCTGGGGCCAACGTCCTGACTTTC. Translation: CASSPISENHSGANVLTF.

Written as DNA, the CDR3 is TGTGCCAGCACCCGACCCGGGTTGAGCTATGGCTACACCTTC. It encodes CASTRPGLSYGYTF. This chain joins TRBV6-1 and TRBJ1-2; D is uncertain. CDR1 is MNHNS and CDR2 is SASEGT in the germline V gene. The CDR3 is 14 residues long. The ends were cut back, 7 bases at V and 4 bases at J, with 16 bases in the middle.

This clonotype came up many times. CDR3 amino acids: CSVGRGAPTDTQYF. The DNA for the CDR3 is TGCAGCGTGGGGCGGGGGGCTCCCACAGATACGCAGTATTTT. This chain uses TRBV29-1 with TRBJ2-3; 8 positions match TRBD2. Trimming cost V 6 bases and J 2 bases; bases outside gene matches: 7. CDR1 and CDR2 (germline): SQVTM, ANQGSEA. This CDR3 contains 14 residues.